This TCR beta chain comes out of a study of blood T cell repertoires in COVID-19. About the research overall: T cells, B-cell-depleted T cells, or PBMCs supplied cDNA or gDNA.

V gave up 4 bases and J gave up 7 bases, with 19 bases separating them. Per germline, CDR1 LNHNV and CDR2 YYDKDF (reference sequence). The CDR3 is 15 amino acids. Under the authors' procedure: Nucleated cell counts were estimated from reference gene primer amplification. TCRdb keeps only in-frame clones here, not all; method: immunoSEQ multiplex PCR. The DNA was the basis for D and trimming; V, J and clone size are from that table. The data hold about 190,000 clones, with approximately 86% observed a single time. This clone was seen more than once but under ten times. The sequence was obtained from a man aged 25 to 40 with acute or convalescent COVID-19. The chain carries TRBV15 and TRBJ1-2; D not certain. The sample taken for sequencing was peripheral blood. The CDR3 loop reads CATSILSGRSGGYTF. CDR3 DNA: TGTGCCACCAGCATTCTATCGGGAAGAAGTGGTGGCTACACCTTC. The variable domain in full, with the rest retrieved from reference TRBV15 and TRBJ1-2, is DAMVIQNPRYQVTQFGKPVTLSCSQTLNHNVMYWYQQKSSQAPKLLFHYYDKDFNNEADTPDNFQSRRPNTSFCFLDIRSPGLGDTAMYLCATSILSGRSGGYTFGSGTRLTVV.